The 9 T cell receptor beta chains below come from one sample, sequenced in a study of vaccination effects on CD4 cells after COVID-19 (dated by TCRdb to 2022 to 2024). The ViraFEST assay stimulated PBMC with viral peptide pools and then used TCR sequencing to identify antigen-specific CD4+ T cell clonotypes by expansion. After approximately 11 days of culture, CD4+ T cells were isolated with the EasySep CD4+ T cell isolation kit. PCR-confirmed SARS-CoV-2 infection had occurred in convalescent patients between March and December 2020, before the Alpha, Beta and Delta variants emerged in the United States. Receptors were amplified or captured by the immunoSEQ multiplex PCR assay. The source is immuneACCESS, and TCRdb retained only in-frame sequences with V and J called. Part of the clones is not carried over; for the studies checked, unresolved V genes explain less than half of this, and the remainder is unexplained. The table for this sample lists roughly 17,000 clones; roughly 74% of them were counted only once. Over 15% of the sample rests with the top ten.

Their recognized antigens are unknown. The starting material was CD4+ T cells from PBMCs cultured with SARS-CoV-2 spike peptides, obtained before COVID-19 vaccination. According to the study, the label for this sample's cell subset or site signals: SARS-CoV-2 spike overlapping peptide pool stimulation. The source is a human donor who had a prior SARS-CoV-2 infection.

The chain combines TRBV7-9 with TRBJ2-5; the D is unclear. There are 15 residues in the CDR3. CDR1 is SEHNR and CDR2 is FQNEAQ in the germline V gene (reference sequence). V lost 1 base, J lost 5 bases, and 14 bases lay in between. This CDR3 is CASSLVGLVGETQYF. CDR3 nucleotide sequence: TGTGCCAGCAGCTTAGTTGGCCTAGTGGGTGAGACCCAGTACTTC.

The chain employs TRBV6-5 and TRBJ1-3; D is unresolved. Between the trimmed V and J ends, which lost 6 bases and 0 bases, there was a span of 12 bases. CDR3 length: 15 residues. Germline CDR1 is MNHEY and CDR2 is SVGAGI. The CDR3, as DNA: TGTGCCAGCAGGCGCCGCGAAACCTCTGGAAACACCATATATTTT. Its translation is CASRRRETSGNTIYF.

CDR3 residues: CASSQRSVGGGAYNSPLHF. The CDR3 nucleotides are TGTGCCAGCAGCCAACGTTCCGTTGGCGGGGGCGCCTATAATTCACCCCTCCACTTT. The V and J genes are TRBV3-1 (or the pseudogene TRBV3-2) and TRBJ1-6, with D tentatively TRBD1 (6 bases). Trimming shortened V by 2 bases and J by 2 bases, and 19 bases separated the two germline ends. The germline CDR1 and CDR2 sequences are LGHDT and YNNKEL (reference sequence). The CDR3 has 19 amino acids.

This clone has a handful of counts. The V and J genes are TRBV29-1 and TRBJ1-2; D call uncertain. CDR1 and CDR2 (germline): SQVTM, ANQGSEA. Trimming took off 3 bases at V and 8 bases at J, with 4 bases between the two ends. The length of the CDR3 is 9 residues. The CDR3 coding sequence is TGCAGCGTTGATAGAGGCTACACCTTC. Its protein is CSVDRGYTF. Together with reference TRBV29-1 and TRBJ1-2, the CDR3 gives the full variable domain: SAVISQKPSRDICQRGTSLTIQCQVDSQVTMMFWYRQQPGQSLTLIATANQGSEATYESGFVIDKFPISRPNLTFSTLTVSNMSPEDSSIYLCSVDRGYTFGSGTRLTVV.

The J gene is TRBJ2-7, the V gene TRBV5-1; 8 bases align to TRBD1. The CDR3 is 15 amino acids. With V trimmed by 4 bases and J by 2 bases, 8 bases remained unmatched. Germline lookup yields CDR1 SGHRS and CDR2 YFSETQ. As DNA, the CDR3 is TGCGCCAGCAGCCTAGATCCGGGACAGGCCTACGAGCAGTACTTC. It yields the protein CASSLDPGQAYEQYF.

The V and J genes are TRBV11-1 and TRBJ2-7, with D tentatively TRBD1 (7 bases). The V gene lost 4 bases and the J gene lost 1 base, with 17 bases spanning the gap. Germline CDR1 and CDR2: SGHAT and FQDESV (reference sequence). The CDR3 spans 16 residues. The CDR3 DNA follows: TGTGCCAGCAGCTGGGGTGGCGGGACAGCGTCCTACGAGCAGTACTTC. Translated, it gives CASSWGGGTASYEQYF.

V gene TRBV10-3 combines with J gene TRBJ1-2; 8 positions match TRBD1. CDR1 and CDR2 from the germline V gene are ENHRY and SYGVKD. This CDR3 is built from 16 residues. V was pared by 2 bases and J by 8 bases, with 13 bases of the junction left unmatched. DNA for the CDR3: TGTGCCATCAGTGAGCCGAACAGGGGGATAAAACGAGGCTACACCTTC. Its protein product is CAISEPNRGIKRGYTF.

The CDR3: CASSLASGSTDTQYF. The CDR3 nucleotides are TGTGCCAGCAGCTTGGCTAGCGGTAGCACAGATACGCAGTATTTT. The rearrangement joins TRBV5-4 to TRBJ2-3; TRBD2 aligns across 7 bases. Germline CDR1 SGHNT, CDR2 YYREEE (reference sequence). The length of the CDR3 is 15 residues. The V segment lost 0 bases and the J segment 0 bases; nucleotides outside the gene matches: 1.

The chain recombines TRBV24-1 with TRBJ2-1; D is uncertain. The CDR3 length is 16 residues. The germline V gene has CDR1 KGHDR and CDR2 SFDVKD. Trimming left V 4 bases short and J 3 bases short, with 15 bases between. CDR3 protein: CATSDPGGWIYNEQFF. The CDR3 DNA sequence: TGTGCCACCAGTGACCCCGGTGGTTGGATCTACAATGAGCAGTTCTTC.